This TCR beta chain was sequenced in a study of CD8 T cells in Susac syndrome. CD8+ and CD4+ T cells from blood underwent TCR beta sequencing. RNA totalling roughly 0.45 to 1 ug underwent reverse transcription with random hexamers. TCRdb independently ran MiXCR on the immunoSEQ multiplex PCR reads; one entry per CDR3 protein. The repertoire holds 190,000 or so distinct CDR3 sequences, more than 90% seen once, with 0.093% in the top ten. This CDR3 is built from 14 residues. Germline CDR1 and CDR2: SGDLS and YYNGEE. V lost 0 bases, J lost 8 bases, and 11 bases lay in between. Sequencing was done on a sample of CD4+ T cells from PBMCs. The genes are TRBV9 and TRBJ1-4; tentatively, D is TRBD1 (5 bases). This clonotype was obtained from a human donor with multiple sclerosis. The CDR3 coding sequence is TGTGCCAGCAGCGTAGCAGGTCGGGGGGAAAAACTGTTTTTT. Encoded protein: CASSVAGRGEKLFF. Full variable domain (remainder filled in from reference TRBV9 and TRBJ1-4): DSGVTQTPKHLITATGQRVTLRCSPRSGDLSVYWYQQSLDQGLQFLIQYYNGEERAKGNILERFSAQQFPDLHSELNLSSLELGDSALYFCASSVAGRGEKLFFGSGTQLSVL.